Listed here are 18 T cell receptor beta chains from one sample, sequenced in a study of blood T cell repertoires in COVID-19. Method: immunoSEQ multiplex PCR; TCRdb's copy keeps in-frame clones and lacks some. The sample has approximately 150,000 clones; approximately 83% are singletons. Specimen: peripheral blood. These receptors were obtained from a woman aged 80 or older with acute or convalescent COVID-19.

The chain couples TRBV28 to TRBJ1-2; no firm D call. The CDR3 length is 14 residues. Germline V lookup: CDR1 MDHEN, CDR2 SYDVKM. V was cut by 3 bases and J by 8 bases, with 16 bases left in between. The CDR3 DNA reads TGTGCCAGCAGTTTGGTTGAGGGCGCGCAAGGCTACACCTTC. This encodes CASSLVEGAQGYTF.

This clone was counted only a few times. The chain recombines TRBV4-2 with TRBJ2-7, with D unresolved. This CDR3 contains 14 residues. Germline values: CDR1 LGHNA, CDR2 YNFKEQ. Trimming removed 4 bases from V and 2 bases from J, with 12 bases in between. The CDR3 sequence is CASSLSEGAYEQYF. The CDR3 DNA follows: TGTGCCAGCAGCCTCTCGGAAGGAGCCTACGAGCAGTACTTC.

The V call is TRBV6-2 or TRBV6-3, the J call TRBJ2-5, with D possibly being TRBD2 (6 bases). V shed 1 base and J shed 3 bases, with 15 bases lying between them. The CDR3 totals 16 residues. Germline-derived CDR1 and CDR2 are MNHEY and SVGEGT. The CDR3 coding sequence is TGTGCCAGCAGTTACTTGGCGGGGATGGCTAAAGAGACCCAGTACTTC. It codes for CASSYLAGMAKETQYF.

The rearrangement links TRBV10-3 to TRBJ1-2; 9 nucleotides agree with TRBD1. The V gene's germline CDR1 is ENHRY and CDR2 SYGVKD. The CDR3 is 16 amino acids. V lost 10 bases to trimming and J lost 0 bases; unmatched junction nucleotides: 12. The CDR3 reads CATFRGTGITNYGYTF. The CDR3 DNA is TGTGCCACTTTTCGCGGGACAGGGATCACTAACTATGGCTACACCTTC.

The genes are TRBV10-3 and TRBJ1-2; no definite D call. Germline CDR1 ENHRY, CDR2 SYGVKD. The CDR3 has 16 residues. V lost 5 bases and J lost 4, with 20 bases in between. The CDR3 is CAISLAVVEGFYGYTF. CDR3 nucleotides: TGTGCCATCAGTCTCGCCGTGGTGGAGGGTTTCTATGGCTACACCTTC.

The chain is built from TRBV20-1 and TRBJ1-6; TRBD1 agrees at 10 bases. This CDR3 has 16 residues. V was clipped by 3 bases and J by 9 bases; unmatched bases: 11. Germline CDR1 reads DFQATT; CDR2 reads SNEGSKA (reference sequence). In nucleotides, the CDR3 is TGCAGTGCTAGTTTGTCGGGGACAGGGGTTGGTTCACCCCTCCACTTT. This translates into CSASLSGTGVGSPLHF.

The V and J genes are TRBV3-1 (or the pseudogene TRBV3-2) and TRBJ1-1; 7 bases fit TRBD1. This CDR3 contains 14 residues. J was trimmed by 1 base and V by 4 bases; bases with no gene match: 3. CDR1 LGHDT and CDR2 YNNKEL come from the germline V gene (reference sequence). The CDR3 nucleotides read TGTGCCAGCAGCCTGCGACAGGGGAACACTGAAGCTTTCTTT. Translated: CASSLRQGNTEAFF.

This clone appeared once. V and J are TRBV11-2 and TRBJ2-7, with 11 bases fitting TRBD2. The V gene end was trimmed by 7 bases and the J gene end by 2 bases; junction bases not matched to a gene: 10. The CDR3 is made up of 16 amino acids. Looked up from germline, CDR1 is SGHAT and CDR2 is FQNNGV. This CDR3 reads CASTGTGTSGTYEQYF. DNA of the CDR3: TGTGCCAGCACCGGAACCGGGACTAGCGGCACCTACGAGCAGTACTTC. Based on the CDR3 plus reference TRBV11-2 and TRBJ2-7, the full variable domain is EAGVAQSPRYKIIEKRQSVAFWCNPISGHATLYWYQQILGQGPKLLIQFQNNGVVDDSQLPKDRFSAERLKGVDSTLKIQPAKLEDSAVYLCASTGTGTSGTYEQYFGPGTRLTVT.

This clone was counted between two and nine times. V and J are TRBV18 and TRBJ1-4, with D perhaps matching TRBD1 (5 bases). V was clipped by 0 bases and J by 6 bases, with 11 bases between them. CDR1 is KGHSH, CDR2 LQKENI, per germline. The CDR3 has 15 residues. The CDR3 spells CASSPPGQGYEKLFF. The DNA of the CDR3 is TGTGCCAGCTCACCACCCGGCCAGGGTTATGAAAAACTGTTTTTT.

V gene TRBV30 combines with J gene TRBJ1-6, with 7 bases identical to TRBD1. V shed 0 bases and J 6 bases; nucleotides not matched to a gene: 2. Germline V CDR1 and CDR2: GTSNPN, SVGIG (reference sequence). The CDR3 consists of 14 residues. This chain's CDR3 is CAWSVGQANSPLHF. CDR3 nucleotides: TGTGCCTGGAGTGTAGGACAGGCTAATTCACCCCTCCACTTT.

This chain uses TRBV2 with TRBJ2-3; 7 nucleotides line up with TRBD1. V shed 2 bases, J shed 5 bases, and the junction held 7 bases outside the gene matches. The CDR3 contains 15 residues. Germline assignment: CDR1 SNHLY and CDR2 FYNNEI. CDR3 loop: CASSEFGQAVDTQYF. The CDR3 DNA reads as TGTGCCAGCAGTGAATTTGGACAGGCTGTAGATACGCAGTATTTT.

The genes are TRBV7-9 and TRBJ2-3, with TRBD2 matching 7 bases. V lost 3 bases to trimming and J lost 8 bases; unmatched junction nucleotides: 14. The CDR3 is 16 amino acids. In germline, CDR1 is SEHNR, CDR2 FQNEAQ (reference sequence). The CDR3 sequence: CASSFSAGTGVGTQYF. The CDR3 DNA reads as TGTGCCAGCAGCTTCTCAGCGGGGACCGGGGTGGGTACGCAGTATTTT.

With respect to this clone: Other DNA sequences in this specimen translate into the identical CDR3. This rearrangement joins TRBV7-3 to TRBJ2-3; D is perhaps TRBD1 (6 bases). Germline CDR1 SGHTA, CDR2 FQGTGA. Trimming left V 5 bases short and J 5 bases short, with 14 bases between. This CDR3 is 14 amino acids long. The CDR3 spells CASSPGIQGDTQYF. CDR3 DNA: TGTGCCAGCAGCCCCGGGATACAGGGAGATACGCAGTATTTT.

V and J are TRBV3-1 (or the pseudogene TRBV3-2) and TRBJ2-1; D might be TRBD1 (5 bases). V lost 0 bases, J lost 8 bases, and 14 bases lay in between. Looked up from germline, CDR1 is LGHDT and CDR2 is YNNKEL (reference sequence). The CDR3 covers 15 residues. The CDR3 loop reads CASSQDLSGPYEQFF. The DNA of the CDR3 is TGTGCCAGCAGCCAAGATTTGTCAGGGCCATATGAGCAGTTCTTC.

This clone was detected ten times or more. The chain carries TRBV6-4 and TRBJ2-6, with no clear D. The length of the CDR3 is 14 residues. Germline V gene data show CDR1 as MRHNA and CDR2 as SNTAGT. Trimming took off 8 bases at V and 1 base at J, with 9 bases between the two ends. The CDR3 is CASAVESGANVLTF. For the CDR3, the DNA is TGTGCCAGCGCTGTTGAGTCTGGGGCCAACGTCCTGACTTTC.

The rearrangement uses TRBV9 and TRBJ2-5, with 15 bases matching TRBD2. The length of the CDR3 is 15 residues. The germline V gene has CDR1 SGDLS and CDR2 YYNGEE. With 2 bases clipped from V and 5 bases from J, the junction kept 1 base outside the gene matches. CDR3 residues: CASSVGLAGGETQYF. The CDR3 nucleotides read TGTGCCAGCAGCGTCGGACTAGCGGGGGGGGAGACCCAGTACTTC. Full variable domain (missing parts from reference TRBV9 and TRBJ2-5): DSGVTQTPKHLITATGQRVTLRCSPRSGDLSVYWYQQSLDQGLQFLIQYYNGEERAKGNILERFSAQQFPDLHSELNLSSLELGDSALYFCASSVGLAGGETQYFGPGTRLLVL.

The V call is TRBV18, the J call TRBJ1-3, with 8 bases lining up with TRBD1. Trimming took 3 bases from V and 0 from J; bases not matched to a gene: 4. CDR3 length: 16 amino acids. CDR1 and CDR2 from the germline V gene are KGHSH and LQKENI. The CDR3 coding sequence is TGTGCCAGCTCACCCCAGCAGGGGGCCTCTGGAAACACCATATATTTT. It codes for CASSPQQGASGNTIYF. Drawing the rest from reference TRBV18 and TRBJ1-3, the complete variable domain is NAGVMQNPRHLVRRRGQEARLRCSPMKGHSHVYWYRQLPEEGLKFMVYLQKENIIDESGMPKERFSAEFPKEGPSILRIQQVVRGDSAAYFCASSPQQGASGNTIYFGEGSWLTVV.

The chain links TRBV11-2 to TRBJ2-3; 10 bases are a match to TRBD2. V lost 0 bases, J lost 4 bases, and 7 bases stayed unmatched. This CDR3 has 17 amino acids. Germline V gene data show CDR1 as SGHAT and CDR2 as FQNNGV. In nucleotides, the CDR3 is TGTGCCAGCAGCTTAGATGAAGGACTAGCGGCTTCAGATACGCAGTATTTT. It is translated as CASSLDEGLAASDTQYF. Full variable domain (remainder filled in from reference TRBV11-2 and TRBJ2-3): EAGVAQSPRYKIIEKRQSVAFWCNPISGHATLYWYQQILGQGPKLLIQFQNNGVVDDSQLPKDRFSAERLKGVDSTLKIQPAKLEDSAVYLCASSLDEGLAASDTQYFGPGTRLTVL.